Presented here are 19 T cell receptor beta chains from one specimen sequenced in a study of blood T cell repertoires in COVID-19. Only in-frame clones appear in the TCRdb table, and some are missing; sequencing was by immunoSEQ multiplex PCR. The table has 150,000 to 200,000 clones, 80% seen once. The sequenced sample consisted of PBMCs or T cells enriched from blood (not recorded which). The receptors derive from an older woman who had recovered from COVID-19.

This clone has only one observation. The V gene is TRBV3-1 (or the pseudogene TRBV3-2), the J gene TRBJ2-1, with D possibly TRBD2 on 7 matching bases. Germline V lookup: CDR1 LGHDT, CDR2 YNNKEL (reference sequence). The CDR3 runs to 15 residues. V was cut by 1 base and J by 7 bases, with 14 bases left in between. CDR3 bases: TGTGCCAGCAGCCAAGGTGGGGGGGGCCAGAATGAGCAGTTCTTC. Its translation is CASSQGGGGQNEQFF.

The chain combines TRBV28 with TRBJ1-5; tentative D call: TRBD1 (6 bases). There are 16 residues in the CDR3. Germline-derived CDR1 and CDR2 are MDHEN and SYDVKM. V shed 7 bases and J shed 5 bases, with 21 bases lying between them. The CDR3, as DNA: TGTGCCAGCAAGGGCCCTACGGGGGGCGTCGATCAGCCCCAGCATTTT. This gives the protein CASKGPTGGVDQPQHF. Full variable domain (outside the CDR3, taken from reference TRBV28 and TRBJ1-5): DVKVTQSSRYLVKRTGEKVFLECVQDMDHENMFWYRQDPGLGLRLIYFSYDVKMKEKGDIPEGYSVSREKKERFSLILESASTNQTSMYLCASKGPTGGVDQPQHFGDGTRLSIL.

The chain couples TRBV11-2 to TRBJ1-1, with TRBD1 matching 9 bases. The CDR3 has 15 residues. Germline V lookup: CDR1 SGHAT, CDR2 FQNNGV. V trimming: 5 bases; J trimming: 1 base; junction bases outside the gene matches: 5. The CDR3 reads CASSPLGQGNTEAFF. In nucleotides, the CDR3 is TGTGCCAGCAGCCCGTTGGGACAGGGGAACACTGAAGCTTTCTTT. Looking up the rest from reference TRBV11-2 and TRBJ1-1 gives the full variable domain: EAGVAQSPRYKIIEKRQSVAFWCNPISGHATLYWYQQILGQGPKLLIQFQNNGVVDDSQLPKDRFSAERLKGVDSTLKIQPAKLEDSAVYLCASSPLGQGNTEAFFGQGTRLTVV.

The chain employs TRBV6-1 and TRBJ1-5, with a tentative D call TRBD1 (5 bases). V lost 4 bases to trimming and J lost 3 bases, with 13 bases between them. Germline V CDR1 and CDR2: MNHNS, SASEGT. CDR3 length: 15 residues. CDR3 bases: TGTGCCAGCAGTGGTGACAGTGGACCCAATCAGCCCCAGCATTTT. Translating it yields CASSGDSGPNQPQHF.

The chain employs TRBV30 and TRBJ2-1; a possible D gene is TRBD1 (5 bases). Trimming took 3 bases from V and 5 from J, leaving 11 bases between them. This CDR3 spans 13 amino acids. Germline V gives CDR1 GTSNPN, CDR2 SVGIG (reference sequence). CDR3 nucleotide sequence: TGTGCCTGGAGGATTCAGGGTGACAATGAGCAGTTCTTC. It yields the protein CAWRIQGDNEQFF.

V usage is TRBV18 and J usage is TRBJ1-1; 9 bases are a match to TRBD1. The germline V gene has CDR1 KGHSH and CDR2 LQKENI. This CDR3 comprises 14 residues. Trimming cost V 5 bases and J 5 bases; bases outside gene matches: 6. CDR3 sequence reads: CASSVQGAWTEAFF. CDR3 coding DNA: TGTGCCAGCTCAGTACAGGGGGCATGGACTGAAGCTTTCTTT.

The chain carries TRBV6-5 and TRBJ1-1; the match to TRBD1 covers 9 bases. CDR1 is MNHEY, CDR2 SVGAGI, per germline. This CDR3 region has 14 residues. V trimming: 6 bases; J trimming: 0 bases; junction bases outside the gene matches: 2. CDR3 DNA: TGTGCCAGCAGAGGACAGGGGATGAACACTGAAGCTTTCTTT. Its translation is CASRGQGMNTEAFF.

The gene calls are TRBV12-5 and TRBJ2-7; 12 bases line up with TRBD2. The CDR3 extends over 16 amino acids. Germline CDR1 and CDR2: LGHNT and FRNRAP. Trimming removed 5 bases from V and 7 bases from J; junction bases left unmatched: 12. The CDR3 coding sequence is TGTGCTAGTGGTCGACCTCCGGGACTAGCGGGTGGAGAGCAGTACTTC. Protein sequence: CASGRPPGLAGGEQYF.

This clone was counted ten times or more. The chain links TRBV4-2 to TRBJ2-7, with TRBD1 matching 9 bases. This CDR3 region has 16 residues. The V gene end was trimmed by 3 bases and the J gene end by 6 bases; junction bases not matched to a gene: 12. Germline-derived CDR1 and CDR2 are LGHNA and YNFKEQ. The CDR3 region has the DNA TGTGCCAGCAGCCAGAACGTCCGGGACAGGGCCTCCGAGCAGTACTTC. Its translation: CASSQNVRDRASEQYF.

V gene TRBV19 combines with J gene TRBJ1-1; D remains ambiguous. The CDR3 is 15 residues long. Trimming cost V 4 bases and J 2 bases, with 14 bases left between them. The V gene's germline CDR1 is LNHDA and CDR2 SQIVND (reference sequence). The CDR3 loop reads CASSKVDTLNTEAFF. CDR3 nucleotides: TGTGCCAGTAGTAAGGTAGACACCCTTAACACTGAAGCTTTCTTT.

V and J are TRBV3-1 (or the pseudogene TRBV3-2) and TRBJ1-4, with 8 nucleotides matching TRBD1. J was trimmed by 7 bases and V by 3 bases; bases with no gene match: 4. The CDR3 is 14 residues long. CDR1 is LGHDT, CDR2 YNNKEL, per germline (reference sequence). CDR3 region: CASSQVRGREKLFF. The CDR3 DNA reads TGTGCCAGCAGCCAGGTCAGGGGGCGTGAAAAACTGTTTTTT.

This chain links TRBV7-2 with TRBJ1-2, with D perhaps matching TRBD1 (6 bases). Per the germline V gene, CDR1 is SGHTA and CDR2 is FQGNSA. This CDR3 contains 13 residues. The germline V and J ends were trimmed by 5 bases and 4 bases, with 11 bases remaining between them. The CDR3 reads CASSLGTSYGYTF. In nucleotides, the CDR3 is TGTGCCAGCAGCCTAGGGACAAGCTATGGCTACACCTTC.

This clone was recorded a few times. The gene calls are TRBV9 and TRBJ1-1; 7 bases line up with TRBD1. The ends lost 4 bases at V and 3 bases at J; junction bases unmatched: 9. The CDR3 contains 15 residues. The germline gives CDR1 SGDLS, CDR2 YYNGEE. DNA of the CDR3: TGTGCCAGCAGCCCTAGACAGGGATTGTACACTGAAGCTTTCTTT. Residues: CASSPRQGLYTEAFF.

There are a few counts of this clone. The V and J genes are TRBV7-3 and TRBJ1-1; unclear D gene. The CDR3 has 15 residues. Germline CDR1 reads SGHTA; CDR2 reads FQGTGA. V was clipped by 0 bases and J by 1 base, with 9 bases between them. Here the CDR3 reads CASSLTVAGNTEAFF. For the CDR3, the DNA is TGTGCCAGCAGCTTAACAGTGGCAGGGAACACTGAAGCTTTCTTT.

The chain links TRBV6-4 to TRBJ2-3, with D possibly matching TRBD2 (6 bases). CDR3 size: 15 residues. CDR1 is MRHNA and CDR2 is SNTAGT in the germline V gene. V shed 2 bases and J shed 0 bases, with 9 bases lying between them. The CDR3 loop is CASSDSRGSTDTQYF. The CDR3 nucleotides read TGTGCCAGCAGTGACAGTCGGGGGAGCACAGATACGCAGTATTTT.

The CDR3 protein is CASSDMGGGGTDTQYF. The CDR3 DNA is TGCGCCAGCAGTGATATGGGCGGGGGGGGCACAGATACGCAGTATTTT. The chain employs TRBV10-2 and TRBJ2-3; 9 bases agree with TRBD2. Germline assignment: CDR1 WSHSY and CDR2 SAAADI. Germline trimming cut 3 bases from V and 1 base from J; bases unmatched to any gene: 5. This CDR3 is 16 amino acids long.

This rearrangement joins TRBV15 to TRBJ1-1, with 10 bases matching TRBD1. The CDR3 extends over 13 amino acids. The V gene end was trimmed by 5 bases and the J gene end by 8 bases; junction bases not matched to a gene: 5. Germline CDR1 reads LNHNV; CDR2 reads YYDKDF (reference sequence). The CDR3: CATSSRDRGEAFF. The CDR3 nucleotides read TGTGCCACCAGCTCCCGGGACAGGGGAGAAGCTTTCTTT.

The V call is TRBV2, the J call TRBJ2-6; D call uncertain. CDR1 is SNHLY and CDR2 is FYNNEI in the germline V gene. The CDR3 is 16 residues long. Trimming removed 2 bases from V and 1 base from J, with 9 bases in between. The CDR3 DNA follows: TGTGCCAGCAGTGAACTTTGGGCTTCTGGGGCCAACGTCCTGACTTTC. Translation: CASSELWASGANVLTF.

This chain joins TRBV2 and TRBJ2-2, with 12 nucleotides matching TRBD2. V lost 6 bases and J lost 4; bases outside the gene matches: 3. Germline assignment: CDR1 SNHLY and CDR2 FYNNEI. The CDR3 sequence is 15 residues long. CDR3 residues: CASRGGLAGTGELFF. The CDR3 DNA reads TGTGCCAGCAGGGGGGGACTAGCGGGCACCGGGGAGCTGTTTTTT.